This T cell receptor beta chain was sequenced for a study of T-cell reconstitution after alpha-beta-depleted transplantation in children. Construction of the TCRbeta library involved unique molecular identifiers. TCRdb recomputed calls from the PCR reads with MiXCR, one row per CDR3 protein. The table has 700,000 to 950,000 distinct CDR3 sequences, roughly 16% seen once. This clonotype appeared many times. The CDR3 runs 14 residues. V lost 0 bases and J lost 3; bases outside the gene matches: 1. Germline V gene data show CDR1 as SGHRS and CDR2 as YFSETQ. Sequenced material: PBMCs, mostly from graft donor cells, taken 360 days after TCRalphabeta/CD19-depleted stem cell transplant. This TCR derives from a male patient aged 10 to 17 who had a stem cell transplant for acute lymphoblastic leukemia, so the T cells may come from the graft donor. The chain recombines TRBV5-1 with TRBJ2-5; TRBD2 matches at 8 bases. The CDR3, as DNA: TGCGCCAGCAGCTTGGAACTAGCGGAAGAGACCCAGTACTTC. Amino acids: CASSLELAEETQYF.